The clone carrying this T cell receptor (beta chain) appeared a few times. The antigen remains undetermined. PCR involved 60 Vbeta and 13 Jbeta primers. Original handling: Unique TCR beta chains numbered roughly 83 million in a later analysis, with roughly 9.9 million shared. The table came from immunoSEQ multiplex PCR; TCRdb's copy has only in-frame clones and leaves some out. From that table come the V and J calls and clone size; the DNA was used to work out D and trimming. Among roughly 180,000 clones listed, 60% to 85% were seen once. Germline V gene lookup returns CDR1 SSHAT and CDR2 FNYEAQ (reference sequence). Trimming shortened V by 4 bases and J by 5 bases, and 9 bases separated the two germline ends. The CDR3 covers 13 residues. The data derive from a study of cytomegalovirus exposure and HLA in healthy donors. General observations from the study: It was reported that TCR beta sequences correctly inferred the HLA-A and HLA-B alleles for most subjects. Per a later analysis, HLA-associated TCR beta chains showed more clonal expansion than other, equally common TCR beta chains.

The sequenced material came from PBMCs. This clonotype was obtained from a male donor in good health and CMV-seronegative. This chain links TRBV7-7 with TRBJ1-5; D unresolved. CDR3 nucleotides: TGTGCCAGCAGCTCTAACCGGGATCAGCCCCAGCATTTT. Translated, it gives CASSSNRDQPQHF.